These 18 T cell receptor beta chains were all obtained from the same sample, sequenced in a study of T cell responses to AZD1222 COVID-19 vaccine (dated by TCRdb to the early 2020s). The time point label, as the study defines it: baseline before first vaccination. Library generation was performed with the immunoSEQ multiplex PCR assay. This immuneACCESS table, as held by TCRdb, lists in-frame sequences with V and J called but not all clones. Of the missing ones, under half trace to an unresolved V gene in checked studies; the others have no known cause. Counted in this sample were more than 110,000 clones; around 88% of them appeared once. The ten largest clones represent roughly 3% of the sample. Sequencing used peripheral blood, obtained on day 0 of AZD1222 vaccination. Receptors originate from an adult in good health.

The V and J genes are TRBV6-5 and TRBJ1-2, with 7 bases fitting TRBD1. From germline, CDR1 is MNHEY and CDR2 SVGAGI. J lost 2 bases, V lost 6 bases, and 6 bases had no gene match. The CDR3 consists of 14 residues. CDR3 coding DNA: TGTGCCAGCAGCCCCGGGACAGCGAACTATGGCTACACCTTC. This gives the protein CASSPGTANYGYTF.

V is TRBV6-2 or TRBV6-3 and J is TRBJ1-6, with 11 bases fitting TRBD1. This CDR3 spans 16 amino acids. Germline V lookup: CDR1 MNHEY, CDR2 SVGEGT. Germline trimming cut 0 bases from V and 8 bases from J; bases unmatched to any gene: 3. The CDR3 DNA reads TGTGCCAGCAGTTACTCCTTGGGACAGGGGGATTCACCCCTCCACTTT. Translating gives CASSYSLGQGDSPLHF.

The J gene is TRBJ1-1, the V gene TRBV11-2; tentative D call: TRBD1 (5 bases). V lost 5 bases, J lost 5 bases, and 12 bases lay in between. This CDR3 contains 13 residues. Germline V gene lookup returns CDR1 SGHAT and CDR2 FQNNGV. In DNA, the CDR3 is TGTGCCAGCAGCACCCAGGAGGGGACTGAAGCTTTCTTT. Its protein is CASSTQEGTEAFF.

This chain uses TRBV3-1 (or the pseudogene TRBV3-2) with TRBJ2-2; no clear D gene. V lost 4 bases, J lost 7 bases, and 16 bases lay in between. The CDR3 contains 15 residues. CDR1 is LGHDT, CDR2 YNNKEL, per germline (reference sequence). The CDR3 sequence: CASSLPVARGGELFF. The DNA for the CDR3 is TGTGCCAGCAGCCTTCCGGTAGCCAGAGGCGGGGAGCTGTTTTTT.

The rearrangement uses TRBV15 and TRBJ2-6, with D unresolved. With 0 bases removed from V and 0 bases from J, the gap between germline ends came to 0 bases. The CDR3 has 14 amino acids. Germline-derived CDR1 and CDR2 are LNHNV and YYDKDF (reference sequence). Here the CDR3 DNA reads TGTGCCACCAGCAGAGACTCTGGGGCCAACGTCCTGACTTTC. This encodes CATSRDSGANVLTF.

CDR3: CAISEVQTAYSNQPQHF. The CDR3 coding sequence is TGTGCCATCAGTGAAGTCCAGACAGCATATAGCAATCAGCCCCAGCATTTT. The chain combines TRBV10-3 with TRBJ1-5; D may be TRBD1 (5 bases). The CDR3 loop spans 17 amino acids. CDR1 and CDR2 from the germline V gene are ENHRY and SYGVKD. Trimming took off 3 bases at V and 0 bases at J, with 15 bases between the two ends.

The chain employs TRBV6-2 or TRBV6-3 and TRBJ1-1, with D hard to call. V dropped 0 bases and J dropped 0 bases, with 8 bases sitting between them. Germline CDR1 is MNHEY and CDR2 is SVGEGT. The CDR3 sequence is 15 residues long. CDR3 sequence reads: CASSYSTPLNTEAFF. Written as DNA, the CDR3 is TGTGCCAGCAGTTACTCGACCCCCCTGAACACTGAAGCTTTCTTT.

This chain links TRBV7-9 with TRBJ1-2; the match to TRBD1 covers 8 bases. The CDR3 sequence is 17 residues long. V lost 5 bases to trimming and J lost 1 base; unmatched junction nucleotides: 12. Germline CDR1 reads SEHNR; CDR2 reads FQNEAQ (reference sequence). The CDR3 bases are TGTGCCAGCAGCATTGTGGGACAGGTGGTGGGTAACTATGGCTACACCTTC. Its translation is CASSIVGQVVGNYGYTF.

V gene TRBV4-1 combines with J gene TRBJ2-7; 13 positions agree with TRBD2. Looked up from germline, CDR1 is MGHRA and CDR2 is YSYEKL. After removal of 3 bases from V and 0 bases from J, the junction contained 14 bases not matched to a gene. CDR3 length equals 20 residues. The CDR3 loop reads CASSHGKTGTSGKYSYEQYF. Here the CDR3 DNA reads TGCGCCAGCAGCCACGGGAAGACCGGGACTAGCGGGAAATACTCCTACGAGCAGTACTTC.

The rearrangement uses TRBV4-1 and TRBJ2-7, with 11 bases identical to TRBD2. The CDR3 has 16 amino acids. The V gene's germline CDR1 is MGHRA and CDR2 YSYEKL. J gave up 5 bases and V 4 bases, and 10 bases lay outside the gene matches. The CDR3 nucleotides are TGCGCCAGCAGCCCCCAACTAGCGGGAGTCTTCCACGAGCAGTACTTC. Its protein is CASSPQLAGVFHEQYF.

The chain couples TRBV5-5 to TRBJ2-5; a weak D match, TRBD1 (6 bases). The CDR3 extends over 14 amino acids. V lost 2 bases and J 5 bases, leaving 13 bases between the germline ends. Germline V gives CDR1 SGHKS, CDR2 YYEKEE (reference sequence). In nucleotides, the CDR3 is TGTGCCAGCAGCTTCTTTCAGGGGTCGGAGACCCAGTACTTC. Translating it yields CASSFFQGSETQYF.

The chain is built from TRBV5-1 and TRBJ2-1; D tentatively fits TRBD1 or TRBD2 (5 bases each). CDR3 length equals 14 residues. The germline CDR1 and CDR2 sequences are SGHRS and YFSETQ. The V and J ends lost 6 bases and 8 bases respectively, with 18 bases between them. CDR3 region: CASTPGALSDEQFF. The CDR3 nucleotides are TGCGCCAGCACACCCGGGGCGCTTAGCGATGAGCAGTTCTTC.

CDR3 sequence: CASSLGRSETQYF. CDR3 coding DNA: TGCGCCAGCAGTCTAGGGAGGTCTGAGACCCAGTACTTC. The gene calls are TRBV5-1 and TRBJ2-5, with D possibly matching TRBD2 (6 bases). The length of the CDR3 is 13 residues. CDR1 and CDR2 (germline): SGHRS, YFSETQ. V shed 5 bases and J shed 5 bases, with 13 bases lying between them.

The rearrangement uses TRBV5-1 and TRBJ1-1; a weak D match, TRBD1 (5 bases). From germline, CDR1 is SGHRS and CDR2 YFSETQ. V lost 0 bases and J 6 bases, leaving 12 bases between the germline ends. This CDR3 has 14 residues. Written as DNA, the CDR3 is TGCGCCAGCAGCTTGGGGATTCAGGGCTCTGAAGCTTTCTTT. Translated: CASSLGIQGSEAFF.

The gene calls are TRBV3-1 (or the pseudogene TRBV3-2) and TRBJ1-3; D gene uncertain. Trimming took 6 bases from V and 9 from J, leaving 12 bases between them. This CDR3 spans 12 amino acids. Germline CDR1 reads LGHDT; CDR2 reads YNNKEL (reference sequence). CDR3 in amino acids: CASRASLGTIYF. The CDR3 DNA follows: TGTGCCAGCAGAGCCTCGTTGGGCACCATATATTTT.

This chain uses TRBV30 with TRBJ2-3; 10 bases are a match to TRBD2. With 4 bases clipped from V and 0 bases from J, the junction kept 7 bases outside the gene matches. Germline V gene sequence: CDR1 GTSNPN, CDR2 SVGIG (reference sequence). The CDR3 has 16 amino acids. CDR3 coding DNA: TGTGCCTGGACCCTGCCTAGCGGGAGAAGCACAGATACGCAGTATTTT. It specifies CAWTLPSGRSTDTQYF.

The chain recombines TRBV7-9 with TRBJ2-7; perhaps TRBD1 as D (5 bases). The CDR3 extends over 14 amino acids. Between the trimmed V and J ends, which lost 5 bases and 2 bases, there was a span of 13 bases. The germline V gene has CDR1 SEHNR and CDR2 FQNEAQ (reference sequence). The CDR3 nucleotides read TGTGCCAGCAGCGAAGGGGTTGGAACCTACGAGCAGTACTTC. It specifies CASSEGVGTYEQYF.

This clone was counted between two and nine times. The chain has TRBV12-2 and TRBJ1-1. TRBV12-2 is labeled a pseudogene. This CDR3 is 15 amino acids long. CDR3: CASRGTGFPMTEAFF. The CDR3 DNA follows: TGTGCAAGTCGCGGAACGGGATTCCCCATGACTGAAGCTTTCTTT.